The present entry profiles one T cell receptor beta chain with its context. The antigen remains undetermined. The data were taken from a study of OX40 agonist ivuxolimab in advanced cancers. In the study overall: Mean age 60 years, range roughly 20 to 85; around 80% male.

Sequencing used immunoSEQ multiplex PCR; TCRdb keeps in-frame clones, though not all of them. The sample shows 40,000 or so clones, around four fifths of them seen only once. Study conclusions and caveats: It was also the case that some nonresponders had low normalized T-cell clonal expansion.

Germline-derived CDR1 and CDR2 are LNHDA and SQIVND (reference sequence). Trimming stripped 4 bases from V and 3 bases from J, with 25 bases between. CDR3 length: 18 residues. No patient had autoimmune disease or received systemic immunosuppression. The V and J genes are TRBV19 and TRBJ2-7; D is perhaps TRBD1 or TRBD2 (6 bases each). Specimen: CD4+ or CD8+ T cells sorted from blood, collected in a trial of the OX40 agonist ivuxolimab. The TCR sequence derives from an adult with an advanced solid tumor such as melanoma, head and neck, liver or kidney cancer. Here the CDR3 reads CASSTPNGGAIEDYEQYF. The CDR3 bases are TGTGCCAGTAGTACCCCCAACGGGGGCGCTATAGAGGACTACGAGCAGTACTTC. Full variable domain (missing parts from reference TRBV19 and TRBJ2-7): DGGITQSPKYLFRKEGQNVTLSCEQNLNHDAMYWYRQDPGQGLRLIYYSQIVNDFQKGDIAEGYSVSREKKESFPLTVTSAQKNPTAFYLCASSTPNGGAIEDYEQYFGPGTRLTVT.